A single sample gave rise to the 29 T cell receptor beta chains below, sequenced in a study of blood T cell repertoires in COVID-19. TCRdb keeps only in-frame clones here, not all; method: immunoSEQ multiplex PCR. Among 100,000 to 150,000 clones, roughly 86% were seen once, and the ten largest hold more than 3.5%. The sequenced material came from peripheral blood. Receptors originate from a woman aged 60 to 75 with acute or convalescent COVID-19.

The rearrangement uses TRBV11-3 and TRBJ2-2; tentatively, D is TRBD1 (6 bases). The V and J ends lost 4 bases and 5 bases respectively, with 8 bases between them. Germline V gene data show CDR1 as SGHNT and CDR2 as YENEEA. The CDR3 is 13 amino acids. CDR3 region: CASSYGQTGELFF. CDR3 DNA: TGTGCCAGCAGCTATGGACAGACCGGGGAGCTGTTTTTT.

This chain joins TRBV3-1 (or the pseudogene TRBV3-2) and TRBJ2-7, with D tentatively TRBD2 (6 bases). CDR3 length: 13 amino acids. The V gene lost 0 bases and the J gene lost 5 bases, with 8 bases spanning the gap. Per germline, CDR1 LGHDT and CDR2 YNNKEL (reference sequence). Here the CDR3 reads CASSQDWGDEQYF. The CDR3 DNA reads TGTGCCAGCAGCCAAGATTGGGGGGACGAGCAGTACTTC.

Turning to this clone: A junction end diverges from the germline sequence, so it may reflect a read error. The chain joins TRBV7-8 to TRBJ2-1; TRBD1 might be the D (6 bases). CDR1 and CDR2 from the germline V gene are SGHVS and FQNEAQ. The CDR3 totals 12 residues. The CDR3 region has the DNA TGTGCCAGCAGCCTCCGGGACAACGAGCAGTTCTTC. It encodes CASSLRDNEQFF.

CDR3 DNA: TGTGCCAGCAGTGGTGGGGGGACTAGCGCCTACGAGCAGTACTTC. The encoded protein is CASSGGGTSAYEQYF. The chain couples TRBV6-2 or TRBV6-3 to TRBJ2-7, with 10 bases matching TRBD2. This CDR3 is 15 amino acids long. J gave up 2 bases and V 5 bases, and 6 bases lay outside the gene matches. Germline V lookup: CDR1 MNHEY, CDR2 SVGEGT.

The V and J genes are TRBV5-5 and TRBJ1-2; 7 nucleotides align to TRBD1. CDR3 length: 13 residues. V shed 5 bases, J shed 3 bases, and the junction held 4 bases outside the gene matches. CDR1 is SGHKS and CDR2 is YYEKEE in the germline V gene (reference sequence). This CDR3 reads CASSSTGDYGYTF. The CDR3, as DNA: TGTGCCAGCAGTTCCACAGGGGACTATGGCTACACCTTC.

The chain employs TRBV5-4 and TRBJ1-2, with D tentatively TRBD1 (6 bases). CDR3 length equals 16 residues. The germline V and J ends were trimmed by 5 bases and 2 bases, with 19 bases remaining between them. Germline CDR1 SGHNT, CDR2 YYREEE (reference sequence). The CDR3 region is CASRGTRGAPNYGYTF. The CDR3 coding sequence is TGTGCCAGCAGGGGCACTCGGGGGGCGCCCAACTATGGCTACACCTTC.

This clone is a singleton in its sample. V is TRBV7-9 and J is TRBJ1-4; D gene ambiguous. CDR3 size: 11 residues. Trimming removed 5 bases at V and 14 bases at J, with 12 bases between. From germline, CDR1 is SEHNR and CDR2 FQNEAQ (reference sequence). The CDR3 here is CASSPGGFLFF. In nucleotides, the CDR3 is TGTGCCAGCAGCCCCGGAGGTTTTCTGTTTTTT.

This clone showed up just a few times. Other DNA sequences in the sample encode the same CDR3. The V call is TRBV7-6, the J call TRBJ2-1; 13 bases are shared with TRBD2. In germline, CDR1 is SGHVS, CDR2 FNYEAQ. The CDR3 covers 17 residues. The J segment lost 1 base and the V segment lost 4 bases, leaving 4 bases of the junction unmatched. DNA for the CDR3: TGTGCCAGCAGCTCGAGACTAGCGGGAGGATCCTACAATGAGCAGTTCTTC. Translated: CASSSRLAGGSYNEQFF.

This clone was detected only once. The chain employs TRBV4-1 and TRBJ1-2; D is ambiguous. The germline V gene encodes CDR1 MGHRA and CDR2 YSYEKL. The CDR3 spans 12 residues. V gave up 5 bases and J gave up 8 bases, with 12 bases separating them. The CDR3, as DNA: TGCGCCAGCAGCATAGGGAGCGACGGCTACACCTTC. Its protein is CASSIGSDGYTF.

The J gene is TRBJ1-2, the V gene TRBV12-3 or TRBV12-4, with 10 nucleotides matching TRBD1. This CDR3 has 12 amino acids. V was clipped by 4 bases and J by 11 bases; unmatched bases: 4. This chain's CDR3 is CASSSRDRGYTF. Written as DNA, the CDR3 is TGTGCCAGCAGTTCCCGGGACAGGGGTTACACCTTC.

The rearrangement joins TRBV5-4 to TRBJ2-7, with 9 bases matching TRBD2. Germline values: CDR1 SGHNT, CDR2 YYREEE (reference sequence). This CDR3 contains 14 residues. With V trimmed by 2 bases and J by 6 bases, 6 bases remained unmatched. DNA for the CDR3: TGTGCCAGCAGCTTAAGCGGGAGGTTGTTCGAGCAGTACGTC. Translation: CASSLSGRLFEQYV.

J is TRBJ2-4 and V is TRBV5-6; 14 bases are a match to TRBD2. The V and J ends lost 4 bases and 0 bases, in that order; junction bases with no gene match: 3. The germline V gene has CDR1 SGHDT and CDR2 YYEEEE. This CDR3 region has 17 residues. The CDR3 spells CASSEGLAGVAKNIQYF. The CDR3 nucleotides read TGTGCCAGCAGCGAGGGACTAGCGGGAGTAGCCAAAAACATTCAGTACTTC.

The V call is TRBV19, the J call TRBJ1-5; 10 bases align to TRBD1. Germline values: CDR1 LNHDA, CDR2 SQIVND (reference sequence). The CDR3 totals 15 residues. J was trimmed by 2 bases and V by 6 bases; bases with no gene match: 4. The CDR3 spells CASRWDRGRNQPQHF. CDR3 in DNA: TGTGCCAGTAGGTGGGACAGGGGACGCAATCAGCCCCAGCATTTT.

This clone was found a few times. The chain uses TRBV29-1 and TRBJ1-2; D ambiguous. The CDR3 sequence is 13 residues long. In germline, CDR1 is SQVTM, CDR2 ANQGSEA. Written as DNA, the CDR3 is TGCAGGGATAGGTTGGGAGCTAACTATGGCTACACCTTC. Amino acid sequence: CRDRLGANYGYTF.

The V and J genes are TRBV21-1 and TRBJ2-7; TRBD2 reflects the table's D call only, with no check against the DNA. TRBV21-1 is flagged as a pseudogene. The CDR3 is 15 amino acids. The CDR3 spells CASSKALASTYEQYV. CDR3 bases: TGTGCCAGCAGCAAAGCGTTAGCTAGCACCTACGAGCAGTACGTC.

This sequence joins TRBV7-8 and TRBJ1-2; D is perhaps TRBD1 (5 bases). Germline V gene data show CDR1 as SGHVS and CDR2 as FQNEAQ. V lost 4 bases and J lost 8, with 23 bases in between. There are 16 residues in the CDR3. The CDR3 region is CASSSSFGAPGEGYTF. In DNA form, the CDR3 reads TGTGCCAGCAGCTCGTCTTTTGGGGCCCCGGGAGAAGGCTACACCTTC.

The chain combines TRBV6-5 with TRBJ1-5; D may be TRBD1 (5 bases). Trimming removed 7 bases from V and 3 bases from J, with 10 bases in between. The CDR3 extends over 13 amino acids. Germline V gene data show CDR1 as MNHEY and CDR2 as SVGAGI. CDR3 loop: CASKARDNQPQHF. CDR3 nucleotides: TGTGCCAGCAAAGCCAGGGACAATCAGCCCCAGCATTTT.

V usage is TRBV5-8 and J usage is TRBJ1-2, with 9 bases lining up with TRBD1. CDR3 length: 17 residues. Trimming took 2 bases from V and 7 from J; bases not matched to a gene: 15. Germline V lookup: CDR1 SGHTS, CDR2 YDEGEE. As DNA, the CDR3 is TGTGCCAGCAGCTTAAGCTGGACAGGGGCGCCCCAGGGTGGCTACACCTTC. This translates into CASSLSWTGAPQGGYTF. Supplemented by reference TRBV5-8 and TRBJ1-2, the full variable domain reads EAGVTQSPTHLIKTRGQQATLRCSPISGHTSVYWYQQALGLGLQFLLWYDEGEERNRGNFPPRFSGRQFPNYSSELNVNALELEDSALYLCASSLSWTGAPQGGYTFGSGTRLTVV.

The chain recombines TRBV30 with TRBJ2-2, with D possibly being TRBD2 (6 bases). The CDR3 runs 15 residues. Trimming pared 1 base from V and 4 bases from J, leaving 13 bases between. CDR1 and CDR2 from the germline V gene are GTSNPN and SVGIG (reference sequence). Here the CDR3 DNA reads TGTGCCTGGAGTGGGACTATTTCCCCCACCGGGGAGCTGTTTTTT. Translation gives CAWSGTISPTGELFF.

The rearrangement joins TRBV11-2 to TRBJ2-7; 7 bases map to TRBD2. Germline V gene lookup returns CDR1 SGHAT and CDR2 FQNNGV. V dropped 5 bases and J dropped 2; count of bases not matched to a gene: 9. The length of the CDR3 is 15 residues. The CDR3 reads CASSPGGRRTYEQYF. The CDR3 nucleotides are TGTGCCAGCAGCCCAGGCGGGAGACGAACCTACGAGCAGTACTTC.

The chain employs TRBV6-5 and TRBJ1-4, with D possibly matching TRBD1 (6 bases). The CDR3 runs 14 residues. V was cut by 7 bases and J by 7 bases, with 16 bases left in between. CDR1 and CDR2 from the germline V gene are MNHEY and SVGAGI. The CDR3 here is CASTRGQSFEKLFF. The CDR3 DNA reads as TGTGCCAGCACCCGAGGACAGTCTTTTGAAAAACTGTTTTTT.

CDR3 sequence reads: CASRAGSGSLFGYTF. In DNA form, the CDR3 reads TGTGCCAGCAGGGCGGGTTCCGGGAGCCTTTTTGGCTACACCTTC. This chain connects TRBV6-1 to TRBJ1-2; D gene uncertain. Germline values: CDR1 MNHNS, CDR2 SASEGT. The V and J ends lost 6 bases and 7 bases respectively, with 21 bases between them. CDR3 size: 15 residues.

This rearrangement joins TRBV21-1 to TRBJ1-5; the table calls TRBD1, which could not be checked here. TRBV21-1 is designated a pseudogene. This CDR3 has 12 residues. The CDR3 sequence is CASSKTGQPQHF. CDR3 nucleotides: TGTGCCAGCAGCAAGACAGGTCAGCCCCAGCATTTT.

V gene TRBV5-1 combines with J gene TRBJ1-2, with 7 bases aligning to TRBD1. V lost 4 bases to trimming and J lost 4 bases; unmatched junction nucleotides: 13. The germline V gene has CDR1 SGHRS and CDR2 YFSETQ. The CDR3 covers 16 residues. The CDR3 here is CASSPADRAGSYGYTF. CDR3 DNA sequence: TGCGCCAGCAGCCCTGCCGACAGGGCGGGGAGCTATGGCTACACCTTC.

The rearrangement joins TRBV29-1 to TRBJ1-2; 10 bases fit TRBD1. V lost 6 bases and J lost 4; bases outside the gene matches: 20. The CDR3 is 18 amino acids. CDR1 is SQVTM, CDR2 ANQGSEA, per germline. CDR3: CSVKGGASGTGVFYGYTF. CDR3 nucleotides: TGCAGCGTCAAAGGGGGGGCCTCCGGGACAGGGGTATTCTATGGCTACACCTTC.

For this clone: The identical CDR3 is also encoded by other nucleotide sequences in the sample. The chain uses TRBV10-3 and TRBJ2-1; 8 positions agree with TRBD2. The CDR3 totals 15 residues. CDR1 and CDR2 (germline): ENHRY, SYGVKD. V shed 3 bases, J shed 4 bases, and the junction held 5 bases outside the gene matches. The CDR3 loop is CAISETSGAYNEQFF. As DNA, the CDR3 is TGTGCCATCAGTGAAACTAGCGGAGCGTACAATGAGCAGTTCTTC.

V gene TRBV28 combines with J gene TRBJ1-6, with D tentatively TRBD1 (6 bases). The CDR3 covers 13 residues. Between the trimmed V and J ends, which lost 3 bases and 11 bases, there was a span of 11 bases. Germline V gene lookup returns CDR1 MDHEN and CDR2 SYDVKM. For the CDR3, the DNA is TGTGCCAGCAGTTTGGTCAGGGGACCACCCCTCCACTTT. It yields the protein CASSLVRGPPLHF.

This chain connects TRBV2 to TRBJ1-4, with D uncertain. The CDR3 has 11 residues. V lost 7 bases and J 8 bases, leaving 8 bases between the germline ends. Germline V lookup: CDR1 SNHLY, CDR2 FYNNEI. This CDR3 reads CASTQLEKLFF. CDR3 coding DNA: TGTGCCAGCACACAATTGGAAAAACTGTTTTTT.

This clone was observed a single time. V is TRBV5-1 and J is TRBJ1-4; 10 bases match TRBD1. V was clipped by 5 bases and J by 5 bases; unmatched bases: 3. CDR3 length equals 14 residues. Looked up from germline, CDR1 is SGHRS and CDR2 is YFSETQ. In DNA form, the CDR3 reads TGCGCCAGCAGAAAGGGACAGGGGAATGAAAAACTGTTTTTT. Its translation is CASRKGQGNEKLFF.